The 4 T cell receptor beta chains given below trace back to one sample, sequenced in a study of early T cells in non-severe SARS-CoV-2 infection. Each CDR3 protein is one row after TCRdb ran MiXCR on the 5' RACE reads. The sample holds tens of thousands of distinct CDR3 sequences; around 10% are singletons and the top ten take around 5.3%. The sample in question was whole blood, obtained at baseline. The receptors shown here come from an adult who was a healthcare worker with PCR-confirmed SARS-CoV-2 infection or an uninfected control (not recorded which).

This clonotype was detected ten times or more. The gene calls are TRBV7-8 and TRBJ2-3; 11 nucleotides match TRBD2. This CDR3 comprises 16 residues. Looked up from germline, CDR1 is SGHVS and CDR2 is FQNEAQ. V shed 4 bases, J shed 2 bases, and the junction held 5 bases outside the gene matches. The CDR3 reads CASSSGTSGSTDTQYF. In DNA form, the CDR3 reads TGTGCCAGCAGCTCGGGGACTAGCGGATCCACAGATACGCAGTATTTT.

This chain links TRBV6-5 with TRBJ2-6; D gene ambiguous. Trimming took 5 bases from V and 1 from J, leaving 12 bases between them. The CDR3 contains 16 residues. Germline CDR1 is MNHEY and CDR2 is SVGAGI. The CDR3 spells CASSTNGFSGANVLTF. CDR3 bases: TGTGCCAGCAGTACCAACGGGTTTTCTGGGGCCAACGTCCTGACTTTC.

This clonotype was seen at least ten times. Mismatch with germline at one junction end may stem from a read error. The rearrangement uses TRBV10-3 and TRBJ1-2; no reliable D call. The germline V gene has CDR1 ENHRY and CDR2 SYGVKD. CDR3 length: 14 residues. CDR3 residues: CAISESLADYDYTF. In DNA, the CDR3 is TGTGCCATCAGTGAGTCTTTGGCGGACTATGACTACACCTTC.

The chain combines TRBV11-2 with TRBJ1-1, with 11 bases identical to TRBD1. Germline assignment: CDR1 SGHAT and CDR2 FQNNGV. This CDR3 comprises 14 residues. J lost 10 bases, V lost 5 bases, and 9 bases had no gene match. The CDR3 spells CASSGQGALSGAFF. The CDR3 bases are TGTGCCAGCAGCGGACAGGGGGCGCTTTCGGGAGCTTTCTTT.